This TCR beta chain was recovered during a study of identifying expanded T cells in peripheral blood. Measured with immunoSEQ multiplex PCR; TCRdb has only the in-frame clones, and not every one. This table has 70,000 to 95,000 clones, 85% to 90% appearing once. Looked up from germline, CDR1 is LNHDA and CDR2 is SQIVND (reference sequence). CDR3 length: 14 residues. During the collection period, no donor immune events like infections were recorded. On this clone: An end of the junction does not agree with germline; a read error may underlie this.

This TCR derives from a person between 18 and 70 years old in good health. Source material: blood. The gene calls are TRBV19 and TRBJ2-7, with 11 bases lining up with TRBD2. The CDR3 DNA follows: TGTGCCAGTAGGATAGCGGGAGGGCTCCACGAGCAGTACTTC. The encoded protein is CASRIAGGLHEQYF.